This entry lists 13 T cell receptor beta chains sequenced from one sample in a study of blood T cell repertoires in COVID-19. The protocol was immunoSEQ multiplex PCR, while the TCRdb copy is restricted to in-frame clones and leaves out a portion. The table has approximately 150,000 clones, roughly 87% seen once; the top ten hold over 0.85%. The sequencing input was peripheral blood. These receptors were collected from a woman aged 45-65 years with acute or convalescent COVID-19.

This chain connects TRBV5-1 to TRBJ1-1; D is ambiguous. The V end lost 7 bases, the J end lost 0 bases, and 13 bases lay between the germline ends. The germline CDR1 and CDR2 sequences are SGHRS and YFSETQ. This CDR3 is built from 14 residues. DNA for the CDR3: TGCGCCAGCGGGCAGGCACCTATGAACACTGAAGCTTTCTTT. The encoded protein is CASGQAPMNTEAFF.

The gene calls are TRBV19 and TRBJ2-3, with D possibly matching TRBD2 (5 bases). Per the germline V gene, CDR1 is LNHDA and CDR2 is SQIVND (reference sequence). The V end was cut by 3 bases, the J end by 2 bases, with 12 bases between. The CDR3 contains 15 residues. The CDR3 sequence: CASSIYTDYTDTQYF. CDR3 nucleotides: TGTGCCAGTAGTATTTACACCGACTACACAGATACGCAGTATTTT. Full variable domain (missing parts from reference TRBV19 and TRBJ2-3): DGGITQSPKYLFRKEGQNVTLSCEQNLNHDAMYWYRQDPGQGLRLIYYSQIVNDFQKGDIAEGYSVSREKKESFPLTVTSAQKNPTAFYLCASSIYTDYTDTQYFGPGTRLTVL.

V is TRBV6-1 and J is TRBJ1-2; 9 bases align to TRBD1. Per germline, CDR1 MNHNS and CDR2 SASEGT. The length of the CDR3 is 13 residues. J was trimmed by 6 bases and V by 3 bases; bases with no gene match: 2. The CDR3, as DNA: TGTGCCAGCAGTGACCGGGACAGGGATGGCTACACCTTC. Encoded protein: CASSDRDRDGYTF.

This chain uses TRBV28 with TRBJ1-5, with TRBD1 as a possible D gene (5 bases). The germline V gene encodes CDR1 MDHEN and CDR2 SYDVKM. This CDR3 contains 13 residues. V lost 3 bases and J lost 4, with 7 bases in between. The CDR3 DNA follows: TGTGCCAGCAGTTTCGGGGGAAATCAGCCCCAGCATTTT. Protein sequence: CASSFGGNQPQHF. Together with reference TRBV28 and TRBJ1-5, the CDR3 gives the full variable domain: DVKVTQSSRYLVKRTGEKVFLECVQDMDHENMFWYRQDPGLGLRLIYFSYDVKMKEKGDIPEGYSVSREKKERFSLILESASTNQTSMYLCASSFGGNQPQHFGDGTRLSIL.

This chain uses TRBV6-1 with TRBJ1-2; D perhaps matches TRBD1 (5 bases). V lost 2 bases and J 3 bases, leaving 10 bases between the germline ends. Per the germline V gene, CDR1 is MNHNS and CDR2 is SASEGT. The CDR3 has 14 residues. The CDR3 is CASSERSRDYGYTF. Written as DNA, the CDR3 is TGTGCCAGCAGTGAACGCAGCAGGGACTATGGCTACACCTTC.

The rearrangement links TRBV10-2 to TRBJ1-2; 7 positions match TRBD1. The germline CDR1 and CDR2 sequences are WSHSY and SAAADI. The junction had 6 bases not matched to a gene; V was cut back by 3 bases and J by 2 bases. The CDR3 consists of 15 residues. The CDR3 sequence: CASSDGTAVNYGYTF. DNA for the CDR3: TGCGCCAGCAGTGATGGGACAGCTGTAAACTATGGCTACACCTTC.

The chain carries TRBV3-1 (or the pseudogene TRBV3-2) and TRBJ2-3, with unresolved D. The ends were cut back, 1 base at V and 2 bases at J, with 7 bases in the middle. The length of the CDR3 is 14 residues. Germline CDR1 and CDR2: LGHDT and YNNKEL (reference sequence). The DNA for the CDR3 is TGTGCCAGCAGCCAAGGGCAGGACACAGATACGCAGTATTTT. Translated, it gives CASSQGQDTDTQYF.

The chain joins TRBV11-1 to TRBJ1-1, with TRBD1 matching 10 bases. CDR1 and CDR2 (germline): SGHAT, FQDESV (reference sequence). Trimming took 6 bases from V and 5 from J; bases not matched to a gene: 12. The CDR3 covers 16 residues. CDR3 in amino acids: CASREGQGFVETEAFF. The CDR3 DNA reads as TGTGCCAGCAGGGAGGGACAGGGGTTTGTAGAAACTGAAGCTTTCTTT.

This rearrangement joins TRBV5-1 to TRBJ2-3; D unclear. V was shortened by 2 bases and J by 3 bases, with 4 bases between the two germline ends. This CDR3 is built from 12 residues. Germline V lookup: CDR1 SGHRS, CDR2 YFSETQ. The CDR3 here is CASSLLTDTQYF. The CDR3 nucleotides read TGCGCCAGCAGCTTATTAACAGATACGCAGTATTTT.

The chain has TRBV7-3 and TRBJ2-7, with TRBD2 as a possible D gene (6 bases). V dropped 3 bases and J dropped 6 bases, with 12 bases sitting between them. Germline CDR1 and CDR2: SGHTA and FQGTGA. CDR3 length: 13 amino acids. The DNA for the CDR3 is TGTGCCAGCAGCTTGGCCGGGAGAGGCGAGCAGTACTTC. Translated, it gives CASSLAGRGEQYF.

The J gene is TRBJ2-1, the V gene TRBV3-1 (or the pseudogene TRBV3-2); 8 bases match TRBD2. CDR1 is LGHDT and CDR2 is YNNKEL in the germline V gene (reference sequence). V gave up 4 bases and J gave up 7 bases; unmatched junction bases: 12. This CDR3 is built from 16 residues. The CDR3, as DNA: TGTGCCAGCAGCCCCCGTTGGGGGCGGGGGGAGAATGAGCAGTTCTTC. Translation gives CASSPRWGRGENEQFF.

The chain recombines TRBV6-5 with TRBJ1-5, with 7 bases matching TRBD1. The ends lost 10 bases at V and 8 bases at J; junction bases unmatched: 5. The CDR3 covers 11 residues. Looked up from germline, CDR1 is MNHEY and CDR2 is SVGAGI. CDR3 in amino acids: CATLTGEPQHF. For the CDR3, the DNA is TGTGCCACCCTTACAGGGGAGCCCCAGCATTTT.

The V gene is TRBV2, the J gene TRBJ2-7, with 9 bases that match TRBD2. Germline CDR1 reads SNHLY; CDR2 reads FYNNEI. Trimming removed 4 bases from V and 3 bases from J; junction bases left unmatched: 7. The CDR3 is made up of 15 amino acids. CDR3 bases: TGTGCCAGCAGTGCCCTAGCGGGAAGGGGCTACGAGCAGTACTTC. Amino acids: CASSALAGRGYEQYF.